Below, 31 T cell receptor beta chains from the same sample are listed, as sequenced in a study of blood T cell repertoires in COVID-19. Sequencing used immunoSEQ multiplex PCR; TCRdb keeps in-frame clones, though not all of them. The data show around 230,000 clones, around 86% seen once. Sequences were obtained from peripheral blood. These receptors were collected from a young man who had recovered from COVID-19.

The rearrangement links TRBV14 to TRBJ1-3; no definite D call. Germline-derived CDR1 and CDR2 are SGHDN and FVKESK. The V end was cut by 0 bases, the J end by 1 base, with 10 bases between. This CDR3 region has 16 residues. CDR3 DNA: TGTGCCAGCAGCCAAGATAACCGGTGGTCTGGAAACACCATATATTTT. Translation: CASSQDNRWSGNTIYF.

This clone was recorded only once. The V and J genes are TRBV6-6 and TRBJ2-2, with D perhaps matching TRBD2 (6 bases). The germline gives CDR1 MNHNY, CDR2 SVGAGI (reference sequence). Trimming left V 1 base short and J 0 bases short, with 9 bases between. The CDR3 is made up of 16 amino acids. The CDR3 DNA reads TGTGCCAGCAGTTACTTCGGGGGACCGAACACCGGGGAGCTGTTTTTT. Translation: CASSYFGGPNTGELFF.

The V call is TRBV19, the J call TRBJ1-4, with TRBD1 identical over 8 bases. Germline V lookup: CDR1 LNHDA, CDR2 SQIVND (reference sequence). Trimming cost V 5 bases and J 7 bases; bases outside gene matches: 6. There are 14 residues in the CDR3. CDR3 protein: CASSADRGGEKLFF. DNA for the CDR3: TGTGCCAGTAGTGCCGACAGGGGAGGTGAAAAACTGTTTTTT.

The chain couples TRBV6-2 or TRBV6-3 to TRBJ2-7, with 12 bases fitting TRBD2. The ends lost 4 bases at V and 4 bases at J; junction bases unmatched: 14. Looked up from germline, CDR1 is MNHEY and CDR2 is SVGEGT. The length of the CDR3 is 18 residues. CDR3 bases: TGTGCCAGCAGTTTGCGGGCTAGCGGGGGGGCCCTCGTATACGAGCAGTACTTC. Protein product: CASSLRASGGALVYEQYF.

The chain uses TRBV19 and TRBJ2-2; TRBD2 matches 11 bases. The CDR3 sequence is 15 residues long. Germline trimming cut 4 bases from V and 4 bases from J; bases unmatched to any gene: 2. The germline V gene encodes CDR1 LNHDA and CDR2 SQIVND (reference sequence). Written as DNA, the CDR3 is TGTGCCAGTAGTAAAGGACTAGCGGGCACCGGGGAGCTGTTTTTT. Its protein product is CASSKGLAGTGELFF.

This rearrangement joins TRBV12-5 to TRBJ1-1; 8 nucleotides match TRBD1. This CDR3 comprises 15 residues. Looked up from germline, CDR1 is LGHNT and CDR2 is FRNRAP. J gave up 1 base and V 6 bases, and 7 bases lay outside the gene matches. CDR3 region: CASGPRGLGNTEAFF. CDR3 bases: TGTGCTAGTGGACCCAGGGGGCTCGGGAACACTGAAGCTTTCTTT.

The chain employs TRBV12-3 or TRBV12-4 and TRBJ1-5; TRBD1 agrees at 9 bases. This CDR3 spans 13 amino acids. With V trimmed by 7 bases and J by 6 bases, 4 bases remained unmatched. As DNA, the CDR3 is TGTGCCAGCAAGGGGACAGGGATTCAGCCCCAGCATTTT. This translates into CASKGTGIQPQHF.

This clone was found a few times. J is TRBJ1-1 and V is TRBV18, with D uncertain. Germline V gives CDR1 KGHSH, CDR2 LQKENI. V was trimmed by 3 bases and J by 0 bases, leaving 14 bases between them. This CDR3 is built from 16 residues. The CDR3 DNA reads TGTGCCAGCTCACCGTCGATTGTCCAGATGAACACTGAAGCTTTCTTT. Translation: CASSPSIVQMNTEAFF.

The chain has TRBV27 and TRBJ2-3, with D possibly being TRBD1 (6 bases). The V end lost 2 bases, the J end lost 6 bases, and 9 bases lay between the germline ends. This CDR3 spans 13 amino acids. Germline loops: CDR1 MNHEY, CDR2 SMNVEV (reference sequence). The CDR3 coding sequence is TGTGCCAGCAGTTTAACAGGGACGGATACGCAGTATTTT. Protein product: CASSLTGTDTQYF.

V is TRBV9 and J is TRBJ1-5; 9 nucleotides line up with TRBD1. The V gene's germline CDR1 is SGDLS and CDR2 YYNGEE. The trim removed 0 bases at V and 2 bases at J, leaving 0 bases unmatched. The CDR3 sequence is 15 residues long. The CDR3 DNA sequence: TGTGCCAGCAGCGTAGGGGACAGGGGCAATCAGCCCCAGCATTTT. Protein product: CASSVGDRGNQPQHF.

This clone has just a few counts. This rearrangement joins TRBV7-8 to TRBJ2-2; 9 bases fit TRBD1. J was trimmed by 6 bases and V by 5 bases; bases with no gene match: 4. The germline V gene encodes CDR1 SGHVS and CDR2 FQNEAQ. The CDR3 is made up of 14 amino acids. Written as DNA, the CDR3 is TGTGCCAGCAGCACGACAGGGGGGGCCGGGGAGCTGTTTTTT. Translated: CASSTTGGAGELFF.

The rearrangement uses TRBV25-1 and TRBJ2-7; 8 bases are shared with TRBD1. Trimming cost V 2 bases and J 0 bases; bases outside gene matches: 0. The CDR3 sequence is 14 residues long. Germline V gives CDR1 MGHDK, CDR2 SYGVNS. The CDR3 DNA reads TGTGCCAGCAGTGAAGGGACAGGCTCCTACGAGCAGTACTTC. Amino acid sequence: CASSEGTGSYEQYF.

The chain carries TRBV18 and TRBJ2-7; D ambiguous. CDR1 KGHSH and CDR2 LQKENI come from the germline V gene. The CDR3 has 12 amino acids. Trimming pared 2 bases from V and 4 bases from J, leaving 6 bases between. For the CDR3, the DNA is TGTGCCAGCTCACCAGTTCAATACGAGCAGTACTTC. This gives the protein CASSPVQYEQYF.

This chain joins TRBV3-1 (or the pseudogene TRBV3-2) and TRBJ2-5; the match to TRBD1 covers 7 bases. There are 15 residues in the CDR3. Trimming removed 4 bases from V and 4 bases from J; junction bases left unmatched: 9. The V gene's germline CDR1 is LGHDT and CDR2 YNNKEL (reference sequence). Written as DNA, the CDR3 is TGTGCCAGCAGCCCCAGAGGGGGCCTTAGAGAGACCCAGTACTTC. It encodes CASSPRGGLRETQYF.

The chain recombines TRBV19 with TRBJ1-1; TRBD1 might be the D (5 bases). V lost 4 bases and J 4 bases, leaving 13 bases between the germline ends. The CDR3 contains 14 residues. The germline V gene encodes CDR1 LNHDA and CDR2 SQIVND (reference sequence). The CDR3 DNA reads TGTGCCAGTAGTAAAGGGGAAAGGTCCACTGAAGCTTTCTTT. It codes for CASSKGERSTEAFF.

This chain connects TRBV3-1 (or the pseudogene TRBV3-2) to TRBJ2-3; 7 bases line up with TRBD1. Per the germline V gene, CDR1 is LGHDT and CDR2 is YNNKEL (reference sequence). The CDR3 extends over 18 amino acids. The J segment lost 4 bases and the V segment lost 1 base, leaving 14 bases of the junction unmatched. DNA of the CDR3: TGTGCCAGCAGCCAAGTTGGATGGCAGGGGGTTGATTCAGATACGCAGTATTTT. Translated, it gives CASSQVGWQGVDSDTQYF.

CDR3 protein: CAWSAGQGWGEKLFF. The CDR3 nucleotides are TGTGCCTGGAGTGCGGGACAGGGGTGGGGTGAAAAACTGTTTTTT. V usage is TRBV30 and J usage is TRBJ1-4; TRBD1 agrees at 10 bases. Germline CDR1 reads GTSNPN; CDR2 reads SVGIG (reference sequence). CDR3 length equals 15 residues. Trimming cost V 1 base and J 7 bases; bases outside gene matches: 6.

This clone was counted between two and nine times. This chain links TRBV6-5 with TRBJ2-7; D is perhaps TRBD2 (5 bases). CDR3 size: 15 residues. Germline V CDR1 and CDR2: MNHEY, SVGAGI. V was cut by 0 bases and J by 6 bases, with 15 bases left in between. CDR3 protein: CASSYSKGDSFEQYF. DNA for the CDR3: TGTGCCAGCAGTTACTCCAAGGGAGACTCTTTCGAGCAGTACTTC.

The chain carries TRBV18 and TRBJ1-5, with D possibly being TRBD1 (5 bases). Trimming took 3 bases from V and 4 from J, leaving 16 bases between them. This CDR3 region has 16 residues. Germline lookup yields CDR1 KGHSH and CDR2 LQKENI. This chain's CDR3 is CASSPPTGGVNQPQHF. The CDR3 coding sequence is TGTGCCAGCTCACCTCCCACAGGCGGGGTAAATCAGCCCCAGCATTTT. Full variable domain (missing parts from reference TRBV18 and TRBJ1-5): NAGVMQNPRHLVRRRGQEARLRCSPMKGHSHVYWYRQLPEEGLKFMVYLQKENIIDESGMPKERFSAEFPKEGPSILRIQQVVRGDSAAYFCASSPPTGGVNQPQHFGDGTRLSIL.

This clone was seen more than once but under ten times. The chain joins TRBV19 to TRBJ1-5; 8 bases fit TRBD1. Unmatched junction bases numbered 8, after V lost 10 bases and J lost 6 bases. The CDR3 covers 13 residues. Germline CDR1 is LNHDA and CDR2 is SQIVND (reference sequence). The CDR3 DNA sequence: TGTGCCACCGAGGACAGGGCTGGTCAGCCCCAGCATTTT. Protein sequence: CATEDRAGQPQHF.

V is TRBV7-6 and J is TRBJ1-4; D perhaps matches TRBD1 (6 bases). Germline loops: CDR1 SGHVS, CDR2 FNYEAQ. V dropped 5 bases and J dropped 0 bases, with 13 bases sitting between them. This CDR3 is built from 16 residues. The CDR3 bases are TGTGCCAGCAGCCCATTCGGACAGACAACTAATGAAAAACTGTTTTTT. It encodes CASSPFGQTTNEKLFF.

V usage is TRBV5-1 and J usage is TRBJ1-6; 7 nucleotides line up with TRBD1. The CDR3 spans 16 residues. The junction had 9 bases not matched to a gene; V was cut back by 1 base and J by 8 bases. Germline CDR1 is SGHRS and CDR2 is YFSETQ. In nucleotides, the CDR3 is TGCGCCAGCAGCTTGTGGGCCCGACAGGGTTATTCACCCCTCCACTTT. This encodes CASSLWARQGYSPLHF.

This clone was detected a few times. The chain recombines TRBV5-6 with TRBJ2-6; D unclear. This CDR3 spans 16 amino acids. Trimming stripped 1 base from V and 0 bases from J, with 8 bases between. The germline gives CDR1 SGHDT, CDR2 YYEEEE. The CDR3 DNA is TGTGCCAGCAGCTTGAACTACGGCTCTGGGGCCAACGTCCTGACTTTC. Translation gives CASSLNYGSGANVLTF.

The chain has TRBV15 and TRBJ1-2; weak D call: TRBD1 (6 bases). The CDR3 length is 14 residues. Looked up from germline, CDR1 is LNHNV and CDR2 is YYDKDF (reference sequence). V was clipped by 7 bases and J by 2 bases, with 14 bases between them. CDR3 sequence: CATMTTRGNYGYTF. The CDR3 DNA reads TGTGCCACCATGACAACCAGGGGAAACTATGGCTACACCTTC.

CDR3 DNA: TGTGCCAGCTCACCGTTTACAGGGGGCTCTAATGAAAAACTGTTTTTT. It yields the protein CASSPFTGGSNEKLFF. J is TRBJ1-4 and V is TRBV18; 9 bases line up with TRBD1. The CDR3 contains 16 residues. Germline-derived CDR1 and CDR2 are KGHSH and LQKENI. With V trimmed by 3 bases and J by 3 bases, 5 bases remained unmatched.

The chain joins TRBV30 to TRBJ1-6; tentatively, D is TRBD1 (5 bases). Between the trimmed V and J ends, which lost 2 bases and 10 bases, there was a span of 15 bases. This CDR3 is 14 amino acids long. Germline values: CDR1 GTSNPN, CDR2 SVGIG (reference sequence). CDR3 sequence: CAWSRGTSTSPLHF. In nucleotides, the CDR3 is TGTGCCTGGAGTCGGGGGACCTCGACCTCACCCCTCCACTTT.

The V call is TRBV5-1, the J call TRBJ1-2, with D possibly TRBD1 on 5 matching bases. Germline CDR1 and CDR2: SGHRS and YFSETQ. The V end lost 0 bases, the J end lost 1 base, and 7 bases lay between the germline ends. This CDR3 has 14 residues. CDR3 amino acids: CASSLDRFNYGYTF. The CDR3, as DNA: TGCGCCAGCAGCTTGGACAGGTTTAACTATGGCTACACCTTC.

The V gene is TRBV27, the J gene TRBJ1-2, with 8 bases aligning to TRBD1. J lost 8 bases, V lost 3 bases, and 8 bases had no gene match. CDR3 length: 14 residues. From germline, CDR1 is MNHEY and CDR2 SMNVEV (reference sequence). The CDR3 region is CASSFSGTGQGYTF. CDR3 nucleotides: TGTGCCAGCAGTTTTTCCGGGACAGGACAGGGCTACACCTTC.

The chain recombines TRBV13 with TRBJ2-1; D not certain. The CDR3 sequence is 13 residues long. Germline-derived CDR1 and CDR2 are PRHDT and FYEKMQ (reference sequence). Trimming stripped 2 bases from V and 7 bases from J, with 9 bases between. CDR3 amino acids: CASSLYRQNEQFF. CDR3 bases: TGTGCCAGCAGCTTATATCGCCAGAATGAGCAGTTCTTC. Supplemented by reference TRBV13 and TRBJ2-1, the full variable domain reads AAGVIQSPRHLIKEKRETATLKCYPIPRHDTVYWYQQGPGQDPQFLISFYEKMQSDKGSIPDRFSAQQFSDYHSELNMSSLELGDSALYFCASSLYRQNEQFFGPGTRLTVL.

This clone was counted between two and nine times. V is TRBV10-1 and J is TRBJ1-1; perhaps TRBD1 as D (6 bases). The germline V and J ends were trimmed by 4 bases and 5 bases, with 14 bases remaining between them. CDR1 and CDR2 from the germline V gene are WNHNN and SYGVQD (reference sequence). This CDR3 has 14 residues. The CDR3 nucleotides read TGCGCCAGCAGTGCCGACAGGTCTGGGACTGAAGCTTTCTTT. Translating gives CASSADRSGTEAFF.

The J gene is TRBJ1-1, the V gene TRBV19; the match to TRBD1 covers 10 bases. Looked up from germline, CDR1 is LNHDA and CDR2 is SQIVND (reference sequence). Losses at the gene ends were 1 base for V and 7 bases for J; bases not matched to a gene: 9. This CDR3 contains 16 residues. This chain's CDR3 is CASSIGGTGATSEAFF. DNA of the CDR3: TGTGCCAGTAGTATAGGGGGGACAGGGGCTACTAGTGAAGCTTTCTTT.